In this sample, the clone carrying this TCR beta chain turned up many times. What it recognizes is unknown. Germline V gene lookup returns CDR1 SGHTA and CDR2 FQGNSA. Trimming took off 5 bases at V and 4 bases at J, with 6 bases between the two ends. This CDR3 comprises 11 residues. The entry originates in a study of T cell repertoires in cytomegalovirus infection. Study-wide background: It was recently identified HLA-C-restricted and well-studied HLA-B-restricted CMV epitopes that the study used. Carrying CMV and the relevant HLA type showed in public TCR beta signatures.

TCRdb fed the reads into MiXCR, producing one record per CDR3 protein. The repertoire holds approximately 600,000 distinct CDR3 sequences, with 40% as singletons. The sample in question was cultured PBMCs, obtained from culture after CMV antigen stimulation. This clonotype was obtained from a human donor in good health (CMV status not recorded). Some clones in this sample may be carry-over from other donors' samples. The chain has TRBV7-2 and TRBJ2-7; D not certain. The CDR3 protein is CASSPRYEQYF. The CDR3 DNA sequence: TGTGCCAGCAGCCCCCGTTACGAGCAGTACTTC.